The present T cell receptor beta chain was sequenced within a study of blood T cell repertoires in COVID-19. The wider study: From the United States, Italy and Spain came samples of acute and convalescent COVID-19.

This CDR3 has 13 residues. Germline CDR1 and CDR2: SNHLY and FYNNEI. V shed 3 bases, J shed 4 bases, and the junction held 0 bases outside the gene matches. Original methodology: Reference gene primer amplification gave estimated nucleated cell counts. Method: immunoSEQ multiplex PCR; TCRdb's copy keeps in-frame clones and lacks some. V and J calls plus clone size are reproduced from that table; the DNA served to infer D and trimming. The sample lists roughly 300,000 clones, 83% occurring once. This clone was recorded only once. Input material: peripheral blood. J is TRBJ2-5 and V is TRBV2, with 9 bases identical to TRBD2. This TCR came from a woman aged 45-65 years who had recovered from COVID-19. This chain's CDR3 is CASSEREGETQYF. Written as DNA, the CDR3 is TGTGCCAGCAGTGAGCGGGAGGGAGAGACCCAGTACTTC.